The T cell receptor beta chain under discussion was sequenced for a study of CD8+CD57+ T cells in acquired aplastic anemia. Study summary: Quantities of DNA derived from sorted CD4+ and CD8+ cells averaged approximately 3.5 ug. Read counts for CD4+ cells (from healthy donors) averaged about 10.8 million.

The CDR3 sequence is 13 residues long. V shed 9 bases and J shed 6 bases, with 14 bases lying between them. Germline CDR1 is MNHEY and CDR2 is SVGAGI. Overall study results and limits: Between patients and controls, CD8+ Simpson's diversity did not vary significantly.

Genomic DNA acted as the template from which TCR beta VDJ combination and CDR3 sequence profiling were carried out. TCRdb ran MiXCR on the reads and lists one entry per CDR3 protein. There are 400,000 to 500,000 distinct CDR3 sequences in the sample; approximately 70% occur only once, and around 4% lies in the top ten. The sample holds many counts of this clonotype. Its antigen remains unidentified. Material: sorted CD4+, CD8+, or CD8+CD57+ T cells (not recorded which) from PBMCs. The sequence came from a human donor in good health, serving as a control. The chain has TRBV6-5 and TRBJ1-4; D not certain. CDR3 amino acids: CARFGCLDEKLFF. CDR3 in DNA: TGTGCCAGATTTGGTTGTCTGGATGAAAAACTGTTTTTT.